These 30 T cell receptor beta chains were sequenced from one sample in a study of blood T cell repertoires in COVID-19. Sequenced by immunoSEQ multiplex PCR; TCRdb stores in-frame clones only, minus some. The sample carries about 98,000 clones, approximately 84% recorded once. Sample: peripheral blood. The receptors derive from a man in his forties or fifties with active or convalescent COVID-19.

This chain uses TRBV5-1 with TRBJ1-3; D gene unclear. Germline V lookup: CDR1 SGHRS, CDR2 YFSETQ. The V end lost 0 bases, the J end lost 0 bases, and 10 bases lay between the germline ends. The length of the CDR3 is 16 residues. CDR3 DNA sequence: TGCGCCAGCAGCTTGGACGCAGTTACCTCTGGAAACACCATATATTTT. Translated, it gives CASSLDAVTSGNTIYF.

The genes are TRBV6-1 and TRBJ1-1, with 7 bases aligning to TRBD1. The ends lost 3 bases at V and 10 bases at J; junction bases unmatched: 17. The CDR3 is 16 residues long. CDR1 MNHNS and CDR2 SASEGT come from the germline V gene. The CDR3 spells CASSDILGGGSGRAFF. The CDR3 DNA follows: TGTGCCAGCAGTGATATATTAGGAGGGGGCTCAGGAAGAGCTTTCTTT.

V usage is TRBV24-1 and J usage is TRBJ2-1; possibly TRBD1 for D (5 bases). In germline, CDR1 is KGHDR, CDR2 SFDVKD. V lost 1 base to trimming and J lost 12 bases, with 12 bases between them. This CDR3 contains 13 residues. The CDR3 loop reads CATSDLVQGLQFF. CDR3 DNA: TGTGCCACCAGTGATTTAGTCCAGGGTTTGCAGTTCTTC.

The rearrangement links TRBV3-1 (or the pseudogene TRBV3-2) to TRBJ2-5, with D perhaps matching TRBD2 (6 bases). V lost 3 bases to trimming and J lost 5 bases, with 19 bases between them. The CDR3 runs 16 residues. The germline gives CDR1 LGHDT, CDR2 YNNKEL (reference sequence). The CDR3 loop reads CASSQGGPQVSETQYF. DNA of the CDR3: TGTGCCAGCAGCCAGGGGGGACCACAGGTATCGGAGACCCAGTACTTC.

The gene calls are TRBV3-1 (or the pseudogene TRBV3-2) and TRBJ2-3, with 15 bases lining up with TRBD2. V dropped 0 bases and J dropped 7; count of bases not matched to a gene: 11. Per germline, CDR1 LGHDT and CDR2 YNNKEL (reference sequence). This CDR3 is 19 amino acids long. The CDR3 DNA is TGTGCCAGCAGCCAAGATTTAGGACTAGCGGGGGGGATGGCAAATACGCAGTATTTT. The encoded protein is CASSQDLGLAGGMANTQYF.

This chain links TRBV7-6 with TRBJ2-7; D uncertain. CDR1 is SGHVS and CDR2 is FNYEAQ in the germline V gene. This CDR3 is 11 amino acids long. Trimming removed 5 bases from V and 1 base from J, with 3 bases in between. DNA for the CDR3: TGTGCCAGCAGCACTTCCTACGAGCAGTACTTC. Its translation: CASSTSYEQYF.

The chain carries TRBV27 and TRBJ1-3, with 9 nucleotides matching TRBD1. V lost 3 bases to trimming and J lost 7 bases; unmatched junction nucleotides: 13. Germline V gene lookup returns CDR1 MNHEY and CDR2 SMNVEV (reference sequence). This CDR3 is built from 17 residues. CDR3 nucleotide sequence: TGTGCCAGCAGTTTCAAACCCCCCGGGACAGGGACGAACACCATATATTTT. Translating gives CASSFKPPGTGTNTIYF.

The chain is built from TRBV5-1 and TRBJ1-4; D ambiguous. Per germline, CDR1 SGHRS and CDR2 YFSETQ. V was cut by 0 bases and J by 8 bases, with 11 bases left in between. There are 14 residues in the CDR3. CDR3 DNA: TGCGCCAGCAGCTTGGCGGGGTTGGGAGAAAAACTGTTTTTT. Residues: CASSLAGLGEKLFF.

This chain links TRBV11-2 with TRBJ2-1; the match to TRBD2 covers 8 bases. V dropped 1 base and J dropped 5; count of bases not matched to a gene: 16. Looked up from germline, CDR1 is SGHAT and CDR2 is FQNNGV. The CDR3 spans 19 residues. The CDR3 here is CASSLGRNRGGSSHNEQFF. As DNA, the CDR3 is TGTGCCAGCAGCTTAGGGCGAAACCGCGGGGGGTCATCCCACAATGAGCAGTTCTTC.

The chain couples TRBV9 to TRBJ1-5; 7 nucleotides line up with TRBD1. The CDR3 loop spans 15 amino acids. Trimming at V came to 4 bases and at J to 3 bases, leaving 7 bases not matched to a gene. In germline, CDR1 is SGDLS, CDR2 YYNGEE. CDR3 loop: CASSSQDRDNQPQHF. CDR3 nucleotide sequence: TGTGCCAGCAGCTCCCAAGACAGGGACAATCAGCCCCAGCATTTT.

V usage is TRBV6-5 and J usage is TRBJ2-7, with D uncertain. This CDR3 is 15 amino acids long. V dropped 3 bases and J dropped 1 base, with 13 bases sitting between them. Germline CDR1 is MNHEY and CDR2 is SVGAGI. The CDR3 here is CASSYLGVASYEQYF. The CDR3 nucleotides are TGTGCCAGCAGTTATCTGGGCGTTGCATCCTACGAGCAGTACTTC.

The CDR3 DNA reads TGCAGCGTTGCAGTCCGGTTTGGGACAGGGATTAACTATGGCTACACCTTC. This encodes CSVAVRFGTGINYGYTF. This sequence joins TRBV29-1 and TRBJ1-2; 9 bases match TRBD1. The CDR3 loop spans 17 amino acids. The V segment lost 4 bases and the J segment 1 base; nucleotides outside the gene matches: 13. CDR1 is SQVTM and CDR2 is ANQGSEA in the germline V gene.

The chain is built from TRBV7-3 and TRBJ2-2; 9 bases align to TRBD2. Germline CDR1 reads SGHTA; CDR2 reads FQGTGA. V shed 4 bases and J 7 bases; nucleotides not matched to a gene: 4. The CDR3 has 14 amino acids. In DNA, the CDR3 is TGTGCCAGCAGCTCGACTAGCGGTGGCGGGGAGCTGTTTTTT. Protein sequence: CASSSTSGGGELFF.

The genes are TRBV2 and TRBJ1-4; possible D gene TRBD1, 6 bases. Germline CDR1 is SNHLY and CDR2 is FYNNEI. The CDR3 length is 17 residues. Deletions cut 6 bases from V and 3 bases from J, with 20 bases between. The CDR3 loop is CASSLRQVAASNEKLFF. Written as DNA, the CDR3 is TGTGCCAGCAGCCTACGACAGGTTGCCGCCTCTAATGAAAAACTGTTTTTT. The full variable domain, with the rest looked up from reference TRBV2 and TRBJ1-4, is EPEVTQTPSHQVTQMGQEVILRCVPISNHLYFYWYRQILGQKVEFLVSFYNNEISEKSEIFDDQFSVERPDGSNFTLKIRSTKLEDSAMYFCASSLRQVAASNEKLFFGSGTQLSVL.

The CDR3 sequence is CASSEGLNQPQHF. CDR3 DNA sequence: TGTGCCAGTTCCGAGGGACTCAATCAGCCCCAGCATTTT. The chain recombines TRBV18 with TRBJ1-5; D is possibly TRBD1 (5 bases). Germline assignment: CDR1 KGHSH and CDR2 LQKENI. V dropped 9 bases and J dropped 3 bases, with 12 bases sitting between them. The CDR3 sequence is 13 residues long. Filled out from reference TRBV18 and TRBJ1-5, the complete variable domain reads NAGVMQNPRHLVRRRGQEARLRCSPMKGHSHVYWYRQLPEEGLKFMVYLQKENIIDESGMPKERFSAEFPKEGPSILRIQQVVRGDSAAYFCASSEGLNQPQHFGDGTRLSIL.

This clone was detected ten times or more. The V gene is TRBV5-1, the J gene TRBJ2-1; D might be TRBD2 (6 bases). Per the germline V gene, CDR1 is SGHRS and CDR2 is YFSETQ. The CDR3 runs 14 residues. V was clipped by 1 base and J by 8 bases, with 13 bases between them. CDR3: CASSLFAGLDEQFF. The CDR3 DNA follows: TGCGCCAGCAGCTTGTTCGCGGGGCTGGATGAGCAGTTCTTC.

This sequence joins TRBV30 and TRBJ2-3; maybe TRBD2 (5 bases). Trimming left V 3 bases short and J 3 bases short, with 13 bases between. This CDR3 is built from 14 residues. Per the germline V gene, CDR1 is GTSNPN and CDR2 is SVGIG (reference sequence). The CDR3 spells CAWRGLVTTDTQYF. The CDR3 DNA is TGTGCCTGGAGAGGACTCGTAACGACAGATACGCAGTATTTT.

The genes are TRBV5-6 and TRBJ1-6; no clear D. This CDR3 contains 12 residues. Trimming pared 0 bases from V and 10 bases from J, leaving 5 bases between. Per germline, CDR1 SGHDT and CDR2 YYEEEE. The CDR3 protein is CASSLGGSPLHF. CDR3 sequence (DNA): TGTGCCAGCAGCTTGGGAGGGTCACCCCTCCACTTT.

The chain is built from TRBV30 and TRBJ1-1; D uncertain. Germline lookup yields CDR1 GTSNPN and CDR2 SVGIG (reference sequence). The CDR3 totals 13 residues. The V gene lost 0 bases and the J gene lost 3 bases, with 8 bases spanning the gap. Written as DNA, the CDR3 is TGTGCCTGGAGTGTCGGGAGGGACACTGAAGCTTTCTTT. Its translation is CAWSVGRDTEAFF.

The rearrangement joins TRBV7-9 to TRBJ1-2; TRBD1 aligns across 8 bases. The CDR3 contains 14 residues. Germline V gene data show CDR1 as SEHNR and CDR2 as FQNEAQ (reference sequence). With V trimmed by 1 base and J by 8 bases, 6 bases remained unmatched. The CDR3 protein is CASSLGRTGSGYTF. Here the CDR3 DNA reads TGTGCCAGCAGCTTAGGGCGGACAGGGAGCGGCTACACCTTC.

V gene TRBV19 combines with J gene TRBJ2-3; 9 bases are shared with TRBD1. This CDR3 has 15 residues. The V and J ends lost 5 bases and 3 bases, in that order; junction bases with no gene match: 6. Germline V CDR1 and CDR2: LNHDA, SQIVND (reference sequence). Written as DNA, the CDR3 is TGTGCCAGTAGTCCCATGGACAGGGGAACAGATACGCAGTATTTT. Its translation is CASSPMDRGTDTQYF.

This clone has more than one count but fewer than ten. The genes are TRBV5-6 and TRBJ2-5, with unresolved D. Germline lookup yields CDR1 SGHDT and CDR2 YYEEEE. This CDR3 has 14 amino acids. Trimming pared 0 bases from V and 1 base from J, leaving 7 bases between. This CDR3 reads CASSLVHSQETQYF. The CDR3 DNA sequence: TGTGCCAGCAGCTTGGTTCACAGCCAAGAGACCCAGTACTTC.

V is TRBV5-6 and J is TRBJ1-1; 7 bases are a match to TRBD1. The CDR3 has 14 amino acids. V lost 4 bases to trimming and J lost 4 bases; unmatched junction nucleotides: 7. Germline CDR1 SGHDT, CDR2 YYEEEE. CDR3 DNA sequence: TGTGCCAGCAGCCAGAGACAGGGCGCCACTGAAGCTTTCTTT. Translation: CASSQRQGATEAFF. The variable domain in full, completed from reference TRBV5-6 and TRBJ1-1, reads DAGVTQSPTHLIKTRGQQVTLRCSPKSGHDTVSWYQQALGQGPQFIFQYYEEEERQRGNFPDRFSGHQFPNYSSELNVNALLLGDSALYLCASSQRQGATEAFFGQGTRLTVV.

The chain couples TRBV6-5 to TRBJ2-1; D call uncertain. Germline V gene lookup returns CDR1 MNHEY and CDR2 SVGAGI. This CDR3 contains 14 residues. V was shortened by 8 bases and J by 3 bases, with 14 bases between the two germline ends. Written as DNA, the CDR3 is TGTGCCAGCGCCCAGGTGTCCCTCTACAATGAGCAGTTCTTC. Translation gives CASAQVSLYNEQFF.

The DNA for the CDR3 is TGTGCCAGCAGTCCGGACAGGAACGATTCACCCCTCCACTTT. Translating gives CASSPDRNDSPLHF. This chain connects TRBV2 to TRBJ1-6, with 7 positions matching TRBD1. The germline gives CDR1 SNHLY, CDR2 FYNNEI. The V segment lost 5 bases and the J segment 8 bases; nucleotides outside the gene matches: 6. CDR3 length equals 14 residues.

The rearrangement joins TRBV7-9 to TRBJ2-3, with D maybe TRBD1 (5 bases). CDR1 and CDR2 from the germline V gene are SEHNR and FQNEAQ (reference sequence). The CDR3 runs to 16 residues. The V end lost 5 bases, the J end lost 4 bases, and 19 bases lay between the germline ends. The CDR3 DNA sequence: TGTGCCAGCAGCCCCGTAAGGCAGGGAATTCCAGATACGCAGTATTTT. Translated: CASSPVRQGIPDTQYF.

The rearrangement links TRBV6-5 to TRBJ2-6, with unresolved D. Germline loops: CDR1 MNHEY, CDR2 SVGAGI. Trimming left V 2 bases short and J 0 bases short, with 5 bases between. This CDR3 is built from 15 residues. CDR3 region: CASSYGLSGANVLTF. CDR3 nucleotide sequence: TGTGCCAGCAGTTACGGGCTCTCTGGGGCCAACGTCCTGACTTTC.

The genes are TRBV29-1 and TRBJ2-5; 7 nucleotides match TRBD1. V lost 6 bases to trimming and J lost 5 bases; unmatched junction nucleotides: 9. Germline CDR1 SQVTM, CDR2 ANQGSEA. The length of the CDR3 is 13 residues. The CDR3: CSVGTVLSETQYF. The DNA of the CDR3 is TGCAGCGTGGGGACAGTTCTCTCGGAGACCCAGTACTTC.

This chain joins TRBV11-2 and TRBJ2-7, with 7 bases that match TRBD2. After removal of 4 bases from V and 1 base from J, the junction contained 7 bases not matched to a gene. This CDR3 is built from 15 residues. Germline values: CDR1 SGHAT, CDR2 FQNNGV. The CDR3 sequence is CASSSARDYSYEQYF. The CDR3 DNA sequence: TGTGCCAGCAGCTCCGCCCGGGACTATTCCTACGAGCAGTACTTC.

The genes are TRBV7-8 and TRBJ2-2; TRBD2 matches at 8 bases. The CDR3 contains 15 residues. Germline CDR1 is SGHVS and CDR2 is FQNEAQ. The junction had 10 bases not matched to a gene; V was cut back by 4 bases and J by 9 bases. DNA for the CDR3: TGTGCCAGCAGCTCCCCGGGGGGGCCATCCCGGGAGCTGTTTTTT. This translates into CASSSPGGPSRELFF.